Sequencing of this TCR beta chain was carried out in a study of blood T cell repertoires in COVID-19. In the study overall: Samples taken during acute and convalescent COVID-19 were collected in the United States, Italy and Spain. PBMCs, B-cell-depleted T cells, or T cells were the source of the cDNA or gDNA that made up the material.

Original handling: Reference gene primers were amplified, and this amplification served to estimate nucleated cell counts. Assay: immunoSEQ multiplex PCR; the TCRdb copy retains only in-frame clones and omits some. V, J and clone size derive from that table, while D and trimming were established from the DNA sequence. The data show 200,000 or so clones, about 88% seen once. This clone has only a few counts. The germline gives CDR1 MNHEY, CDR2 SMNVEV (reference sequence). V was trimmed by 9 bases and J by 5 bases, leaving 11 bases between them. This CDR3 region has 12 residues. Sequences were obtained from peripheral blood. The clonotype originates from a woman aged 40-49 years who had recovered from COVID-19. J is TRBJ1-5 and V is TRBV27; TRBD1 might be the D (5 bases). This CDR3 reads CASLGGDQPQHF. As DNA, the CDR3 is TGTGCCAGTTTGGGGGGGGATCAGCCCCAGCATTTT.